This T cell receptor (beta chain) was captured by sequencing in a study of CD8+ T cells in alopecia areata. Study-wide results and limits: There were also resident alphabeta T cells of normal skin sequenced in scalp samples.

CDR1 is GTSNPN, CDR2 SVGIG, per germline (reference sequence). The CDR3 is 14 residues long. V was clipped by 4 bases and J by 5 bases, with 17 bases between them. The treatment: oral pan-JAK inhibitor, 5-10 mg twice daily. Notes on this clone: Its target is not known.

Extracted from the samples, RNA was reverse transcribed into cDNA to serve as the sequencing template. Assay: immunoSEQ multiplex PCR; the TCRdb copy retains only in-frame clones and omits some. Among under 350,000 clones listed, 58% were seen once. Sequences were derived from CD4+ T cells sorted from blood, sampled at week 24, from a patient treated with tofacitinib. V and J are TRBV30 and TRBJ1-2, with D possibly TRBD1 on 6 matching bases. The clonotype comes from a human donor with alopecia areata. The chain's CDR3 is CAWTAIGGGYGYTF. The DNA of the CDR3 is TGTGCCTGGACCGCAATCGGGGGCGGATATGGCTACACCTTC.